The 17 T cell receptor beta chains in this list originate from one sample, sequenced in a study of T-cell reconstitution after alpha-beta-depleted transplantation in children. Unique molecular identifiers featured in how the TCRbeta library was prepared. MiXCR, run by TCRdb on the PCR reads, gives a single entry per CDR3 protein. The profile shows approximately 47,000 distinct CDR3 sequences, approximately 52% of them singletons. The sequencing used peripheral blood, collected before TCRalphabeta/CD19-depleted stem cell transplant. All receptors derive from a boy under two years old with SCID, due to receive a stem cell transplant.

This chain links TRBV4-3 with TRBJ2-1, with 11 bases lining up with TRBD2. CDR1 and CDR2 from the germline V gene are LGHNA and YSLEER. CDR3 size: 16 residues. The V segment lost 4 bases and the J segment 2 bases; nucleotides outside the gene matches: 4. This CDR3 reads CASSPTSGDPYNEQFF. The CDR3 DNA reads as TGCGCCAGCAGCCCGACTAGCGGGGACCCCTACAATGAGCAGTTCTTC.

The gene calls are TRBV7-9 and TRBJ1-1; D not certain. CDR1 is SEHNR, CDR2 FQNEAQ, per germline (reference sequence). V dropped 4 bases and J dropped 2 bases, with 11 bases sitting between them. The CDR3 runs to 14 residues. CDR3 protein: CASSYTVGNTEAFF. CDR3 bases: TGTGCCAGCAGCTATACAGTTGGAAACACTGAAGCTTTCTTT.

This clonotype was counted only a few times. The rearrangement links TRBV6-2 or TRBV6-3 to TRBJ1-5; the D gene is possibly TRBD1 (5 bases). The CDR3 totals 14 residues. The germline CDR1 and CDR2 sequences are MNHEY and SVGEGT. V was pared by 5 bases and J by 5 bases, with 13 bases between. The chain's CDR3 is CASSAAGRDQPQHF. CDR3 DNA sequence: TGTGCCAGCAGTGCGGCAGGGAGGGATCAGCCCCAGCATTTT.

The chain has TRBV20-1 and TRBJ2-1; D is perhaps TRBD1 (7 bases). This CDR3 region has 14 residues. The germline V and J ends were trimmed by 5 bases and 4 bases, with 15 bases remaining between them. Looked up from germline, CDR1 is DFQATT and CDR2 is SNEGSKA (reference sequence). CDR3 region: CSASGDRDYNEQFF. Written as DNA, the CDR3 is TGCAGTGCTTCGGGGGACAGAGATTACAATGAGCAGTTCTTC.

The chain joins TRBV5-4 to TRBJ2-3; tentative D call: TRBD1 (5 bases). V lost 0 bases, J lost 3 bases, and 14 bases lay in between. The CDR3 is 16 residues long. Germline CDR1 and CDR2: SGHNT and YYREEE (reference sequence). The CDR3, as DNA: TGTGCCAGCAGCTTGGGGGGCCAGGGCGCTACAGATACGCAGTATTTT. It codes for CASSLGGQGATDTQYF.

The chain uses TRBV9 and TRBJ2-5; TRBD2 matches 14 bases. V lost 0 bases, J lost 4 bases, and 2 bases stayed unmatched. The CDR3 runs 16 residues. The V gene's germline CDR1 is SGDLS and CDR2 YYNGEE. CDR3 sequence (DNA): TGTGCCAGCAGCGTAGCAGGGACTAGCGGGGGAGAGACCCAGTACTTC. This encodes CASSVAGTSGGETQYF.

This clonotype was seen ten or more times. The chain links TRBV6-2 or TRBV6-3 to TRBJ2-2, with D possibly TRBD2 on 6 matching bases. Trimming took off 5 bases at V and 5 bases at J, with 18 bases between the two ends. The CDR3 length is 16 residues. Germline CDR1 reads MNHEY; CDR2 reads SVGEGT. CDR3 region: CASSPPRGPKTGELFF. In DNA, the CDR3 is TGTGCCAGCAGTCCCCCGCGGGGACCTAAGACCGGGGAGCTGTTTTTT.

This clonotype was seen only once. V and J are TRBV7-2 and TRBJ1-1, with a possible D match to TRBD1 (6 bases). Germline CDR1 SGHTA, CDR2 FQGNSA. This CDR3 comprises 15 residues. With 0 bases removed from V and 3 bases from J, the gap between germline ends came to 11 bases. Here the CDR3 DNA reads TGTGCCAGCAGCTTAGCGGGGGGGCACGACACTGAAGCTTTCTTT. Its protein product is CASSLAGGHDTEAFF.

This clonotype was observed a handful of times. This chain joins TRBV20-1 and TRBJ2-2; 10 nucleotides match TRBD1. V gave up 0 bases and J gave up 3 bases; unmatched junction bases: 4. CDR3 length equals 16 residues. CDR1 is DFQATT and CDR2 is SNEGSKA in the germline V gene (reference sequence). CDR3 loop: CSARDPGQGDTGELFF. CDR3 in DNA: TGCAGTGCTAGAGATCCAGGACAGGGGGACACCGGGGAGCTGTTTTTT.

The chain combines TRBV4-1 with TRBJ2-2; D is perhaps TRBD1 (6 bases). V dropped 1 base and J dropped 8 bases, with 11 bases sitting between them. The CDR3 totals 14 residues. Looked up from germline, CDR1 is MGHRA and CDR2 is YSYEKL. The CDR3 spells CASSQVNREGELFF. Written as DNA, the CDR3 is TGCGCCAGCAGCCAAGTAAACAGGGAAGGGGAGCTGTTTTTT.

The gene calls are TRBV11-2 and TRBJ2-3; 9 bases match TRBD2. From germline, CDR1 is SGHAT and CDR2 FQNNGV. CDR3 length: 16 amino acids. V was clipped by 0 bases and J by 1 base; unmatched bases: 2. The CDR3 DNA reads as TGTGCCAGCAGCTTAGACGTAGCGGGGGGCACAGATACGCAGTATTTT. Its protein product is CASSLDVAGGTDTQYF.

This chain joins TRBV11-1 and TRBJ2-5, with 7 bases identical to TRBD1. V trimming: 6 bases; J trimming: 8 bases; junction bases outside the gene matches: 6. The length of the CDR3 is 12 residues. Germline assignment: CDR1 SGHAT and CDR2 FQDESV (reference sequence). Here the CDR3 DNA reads TGTGCCAGCAGGCAGGACAGGACCACCCAGTACTTC. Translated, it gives CASRQDRTTQYF.

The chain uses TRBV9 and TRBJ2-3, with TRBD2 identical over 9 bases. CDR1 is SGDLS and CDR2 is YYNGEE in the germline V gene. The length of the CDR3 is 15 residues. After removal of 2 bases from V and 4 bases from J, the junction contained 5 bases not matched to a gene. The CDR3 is CASSVSGGFADTQYF. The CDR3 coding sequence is TGTGCCAGCAGCGTTAGCGGGGGTTTCGCAGATACGCAGTATTTT. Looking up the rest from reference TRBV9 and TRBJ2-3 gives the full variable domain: DSGVTQTPKHLITATGQRVTLRCSPRSGDLSVYWYQQSLDQGLQFLIQYYNGEERAKGNILERFSAQQFPDLHSELNLSSLELGDSALYFCASSVSGGFADTQYFGPGTRLTVL.

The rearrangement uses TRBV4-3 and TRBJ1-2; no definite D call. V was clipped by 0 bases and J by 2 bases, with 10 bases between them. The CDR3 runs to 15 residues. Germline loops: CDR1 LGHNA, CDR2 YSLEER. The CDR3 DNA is TGCGCCAGCAGCCAAGAGACTTTGAGGAACTATGGCTACACCTTC. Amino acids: CASSQETLRNYGYTF.

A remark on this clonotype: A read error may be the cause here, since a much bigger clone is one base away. The chain's CDR3 is CASSESGSYGDTF. The CDR3 DNA reads TGCGCCAGCAGTGAGTCCGGCTCCTATGGCGACACCTTC. The rearrangement links TRBV10-2 to TRBJ1-2; no definite D call. Looked up from germline, CDR1 is WSHSY and CDR2 is SAAADI. The CDR3 runs to 13 residues.

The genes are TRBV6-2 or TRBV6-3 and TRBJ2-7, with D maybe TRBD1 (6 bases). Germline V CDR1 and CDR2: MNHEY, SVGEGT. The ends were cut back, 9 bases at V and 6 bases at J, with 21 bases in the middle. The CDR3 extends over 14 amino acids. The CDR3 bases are TGTGCCAGTTCCCGGGACACTGCAACCAGCGAGCAGTACTTC. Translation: CASSRDTATSEQYF.

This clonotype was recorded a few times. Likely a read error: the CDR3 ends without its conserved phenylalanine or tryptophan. CDR3 sequence (DNA): TGTGCCGCTGCCGGACAGGGTTACAATGAGCAGTTCCTC. Its protein is CAAAGQGYNEQFL. The chain has TRBV6-2 or TRBV6-3 and TRBJ2-1, with 8 bases aligning to TRBD1. CDR1 and CDR2 (germline): MNHEY, SVGEGT. This CDR3 has 13 residues. The junction had 7 bases not matched to a gene; V was cut back by 11 bases and J by 4 bases.